This T cell receptor (beta chain) was observed in a study of OX40 agonist ivuxolimab in advanced cancers. Whole-study results and caveats: The CD4+ and CD8+ T cells in the blood had expanded clonally by week 6 at 0.1 to 3.0 mg/kg.

Individuals having autoimmune disease history or systemic immunosuppression were not enrolled. The V end was cut by 7 bases, the J end by 4 bases, with 19 bases between. The CDR3 covers 16 residues. Germline V gives CDR1 LNHDA, CDR2 SQIVND (reference sequence). Points on this clone: Its antigen is unidentified.

Data came from immunoSEQ multiplex PCR; TCRdb stores just in-frame clones and leaves some out. The sample holds 60,000 or so clones; over 80% are singletons and the top ten take around 5.8%. The sample in question was CD4+ or CD8+ T cells sorted from blood, obtained in a trial of the OX40 agonist ivuxolimab. The sequence was collected from an adult with an advanced solid tumor such as melanoma, head and neck, liver or kidney cancer. The chain links TRBV19 to TRBJ2-2, with TRBD1 as a possible D gene (6 bases). CDR3 protein: CASTERGLLGTGELFF. CDR3 sequence (DNA): TGTGCCAGTACCGAAAGGGGGTTATTAGGCACCGGGGAGCTGTTTTTT.